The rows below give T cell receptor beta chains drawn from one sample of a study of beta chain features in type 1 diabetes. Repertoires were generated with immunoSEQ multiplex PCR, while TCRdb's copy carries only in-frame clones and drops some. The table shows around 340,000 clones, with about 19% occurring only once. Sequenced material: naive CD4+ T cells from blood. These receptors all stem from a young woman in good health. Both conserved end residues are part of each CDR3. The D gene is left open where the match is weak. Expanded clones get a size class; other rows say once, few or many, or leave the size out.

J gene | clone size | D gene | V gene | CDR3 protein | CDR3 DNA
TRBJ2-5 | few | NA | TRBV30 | CAWSVETGEETQYF | TGTGCCTGGAGTGTCGAGACAGGAGAAGAGACCCAGTACTTC
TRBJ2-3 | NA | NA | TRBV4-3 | CASSQGLGAGRTDTQYF | TGCGCCAGCAGCCAAGGCCTGGGTGCGGGACGCACAGATACGCAGTATTTT
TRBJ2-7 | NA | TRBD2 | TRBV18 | CASSPDSTSGRAEYF | TGTGCCAGCTCCCCCGACTCGACTAGCGGGAGGGCCGAGTACTTC
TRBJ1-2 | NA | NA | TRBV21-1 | CASSATQGAQYGYTF | TGTGCCAGCAGCGCGACACAGGGGGCCCAATATGGCTACACCTTC
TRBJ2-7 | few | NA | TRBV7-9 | CASSSSSGSSYEQYF | TGTGCCAGCAGCTCTTCAAGCGGAAGCTCCTACGAGCAGTACTTC
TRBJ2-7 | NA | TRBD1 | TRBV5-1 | CASSPGTEAYEQYF | TGCGCCAGCAGCCCCGGGACAGAAGCCTACGAGCAGTACTTC
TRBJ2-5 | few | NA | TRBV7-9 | CASSLGMGDQETQYF | TGTGCCAGCAGCTTAGGAATGGGAGACCAAGAGACCCAGTACTTC
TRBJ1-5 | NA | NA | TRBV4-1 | CASSHSAARGLGNQPQHF | TGCGCCAGCAGCCATTCCGCCGCCAGGGGTCTTGGCAATCAGCCCCAGCATTTT
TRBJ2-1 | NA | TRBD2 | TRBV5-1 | CASSSGLEDFGSIYEQFF | TGCGCCAGCAGCTCCGGACTAGAAGACTTTGGGAGTATCTATGAGCAGTTCTTC
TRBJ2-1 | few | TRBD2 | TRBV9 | CASSREGTSYNEQFF | TGTGCCAGCTCCCGGGAGGGCACGTCCTACAATGAGCAGTTCTTC
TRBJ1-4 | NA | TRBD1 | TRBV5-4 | CASSLAGQGEKLFF | TGTGCCAGCAGCTTGGCAGGACAGGGTGAAAAACTGTTTTTT
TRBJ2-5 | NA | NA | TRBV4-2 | CASSQEGGLQETQYF | TGTGCCAGCAGCCAAGAGGGGGGACTCCAAGAGACCCAGTACTTC
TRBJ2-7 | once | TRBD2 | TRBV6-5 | CASSSPAGVHEQYF | TGTGCCAGCAGTTCCCCAGCGGGAGTCCACGAGCAGTACTTC
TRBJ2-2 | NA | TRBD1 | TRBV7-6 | CASSLGGTGLAGELFF | TGTGCCAGCAGCTTAGGCGGGACAGGGTTGGCCGGGGAGCTGTTTTTT
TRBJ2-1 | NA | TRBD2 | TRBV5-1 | CASSSGLAGYNEQFF | TGCGCCAGCAGCTCTGGACTAGCGGGGTACAATGAGCAGTTCTTC
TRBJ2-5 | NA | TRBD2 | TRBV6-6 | CASSYSGGAEETQYF | TGTGCCAGCAGTTACTCCGGGGGGGCGGAAGAGACCCAGTACTTC
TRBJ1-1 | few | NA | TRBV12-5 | CASGRDSSFEAFF | TGTGCTAGTGGACGAGACAGTAGTTTTGAAGCTTTCTTT
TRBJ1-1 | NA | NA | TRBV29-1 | CSVAGIVGEAFF | TGCAGCGTTGCAGGGATCGTTGGTGAAGCTTTCTTT
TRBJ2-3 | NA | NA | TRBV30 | CAWSVLRTDTQYF | TGTGCCTGGAGTGTACTTCGCACAGATACGCAGTATTTT
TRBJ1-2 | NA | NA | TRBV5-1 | CASSSQVDYGYTF | TGCGCCAGCAGCTCACAGGTGGACTATGGCTACACCTTC
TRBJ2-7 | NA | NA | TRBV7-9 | CASSPQRTYEQYF | TGTGCCAGCAGCCCTCAGCGAACCTACGAGCAGTACTTC
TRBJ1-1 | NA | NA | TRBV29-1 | CSVEGRRRSTEAFF | TGCAGCGTTGAAGGGCGACGACGGAGTACTGAAGCTTTCTTT
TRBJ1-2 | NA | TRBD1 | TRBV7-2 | CASSLWGQSNYGYTF | TGTGCCAGCAGCTTATGGGGACAGTCAAACTATGGCTACACCTTC
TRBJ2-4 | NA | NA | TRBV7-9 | CASSFYRGRDIQYF | TGTGCCAGCAGCTTCTATCGGGGTCGGGACATTCAGTACTTC
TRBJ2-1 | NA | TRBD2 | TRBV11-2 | CASSLRPVAGGHNEQFF | TGTGCCAGCAGCTTAAGACCCGTTGCGGGGGGACACAATGAGCAGTTCTTC
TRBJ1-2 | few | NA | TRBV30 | CAWSGQNYGYTF | TGTGCCTGGAGTGGACAGAACTATGGCTACACCTTC
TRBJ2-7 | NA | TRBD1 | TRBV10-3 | CAISPGQPYEQYF | TGTGCCATCAGCCCGGGACAGCCGTACGAGCAGTACTTC
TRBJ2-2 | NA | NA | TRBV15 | CATSRDGVNTGELFF | TGTGCCACCAGCAGAGACGGGGTTAACACCGGGGAGCTGTTTTTT